The next 2 T cell receptor beta chains were all read from a single sample in a study of radiotherapy plus CTLA-4 blockade in lung cancer. Some clones are missing from TCRdb's copy, which holds only in-frame ones; the method was immunoSEQ multiplex PCR. The sample comprises roughly 59,000 clones, approximately 70% of which are singletons, and approximately 8.3% rests with the top ten. The source material was peripheral blood, sampled from a patient treated with radiotherapy plus ipilimumab. The receptors shown here come from a human donor with non-small cell lung cancer whose response to radiotherapy plus ipilimumab could not be evaluated.

The chain recombines TRBV7-2 with TRBJ1-2; 8 bases align to TRBD1. The CDR3 totals 13 residues. Germline-derived CDR1 and CDR2 are SGHTA and FQGNSA. V was pared by 8 bases and J by 4 bases, with 6 bases of the junction left unmatched. The DNA of the CDR3 is TGTGCCAGCTTACAGGGGGGCGGCTATGGCTACACCTTC. Protein product: CASLQGGGYGYTF.

V usage is TRBV6-5 and J usage is TRBJ1-2; 7 nucleotides match TRBD1. Unmatched junction bases numbered 8, after V lost 2 bases and J lost 8 bases. Per germline, CDR1 MNHEY and CDR2 SVGAGI. The CDR3 extends over 14 amino acids. The chain's CDR3 is CASSYDRDGAGYTF. Written as DNA, the CDR3 is TGTGCCAGCAGTTACGACAGGGATGGTGCCGGCTACACCTTC.